This entry describes one T cell receptor (beta chain). This table comes from immunoSEQ multiplex PCR, and its TCRdb copy is limited to in-frame clones, with some not included. The profile covers tens of thousands of clones, with over 85% appearing a single time and just under 2% taken by the ten largest. The ends lost 5 bases at V and 4 bases at J; junction bases unmatched: 7. The V gene's germline CDR1 is SGDLS and CDR2 YYNGEE. The CDR3 extends over 14 amino acids. These data originate in a study of T cell changes during pregnancy in multiple sclerosis. The sample consisted of peripheral blood, taken in the second trimester of pregnancy. The V and J genes are TRBV9 and TRBJ1-2; TRBD1 matches at 8 bases. This receptor was taken from a female donor with multiple sclerosis, enrolled in a pregnancy study. CDR3 bases: TGTGCCAGCAGTGCAGGGGGCGGTATCTATGGCTACACCTTC. Translation: CASSAGGGIYGYTF.